These T cell receptor beta chains were read from a single sample in a study of CD8 T cells in Susac syndrome. TCRdb reanalysed the immunoSEQ multiplex PCR reads using MiXCR and keeps one entry per CDR3 protein. The sample includes some 97,000 distinct CDR3 sequences, about 96% of them seen just once. The sequencing input was CD8+ T cells from PBMCs. Receptor source: a human donor with Susac syndrome. The CDR3 runs from the conserved cysteine through the conserved F or W. The D gene is left open where the match is weak. Size is stated for part of the rows, as once, few or many counts, or as a class when the clone is expanded.

D gene: -; V gene: TRBV20-1; J gene: TRBJ2-1; clone size: -; CDR3 protein: CSAPNEQFF; CDR3 DNA: TGCAGTGCGCCGAATGAGCAGTTCTTC
D gene: TRBD2; V gene: TRBV7-6; J gene: TRBJ2-1; clone size: -; CDR3 protein: CASSLASGVYNEQFF; CDR3 DNA: TGTGCCAGCAGCTTAGCTAGCGGGGTTTACAATGAGCAGTTCTTC
D gene: -; V gene: TRBV4-1; J gene: TRBJ2-5; clone size: -; CDR3 protein: CASSQGGGETQYF; CDR3 DNA: TGCGCCAGCAGCCAAGGCGGCGGGGAGACCCAGTACTTC
D gene: -; V gene: TRBV6-5; J gene: TRBJ1-2; clone size: -; CDR3 protein: CASSYRTGLGYTF; CDR3 DNA: TGTGCCAGCAGTTACCGGACCGGGTTGGGCTACACCTTC
D gene: TRBD2; V gene: TRBV9; J gene: TRBJ2-1; clone size: once; CDR3 protein: CASSARLAGAANEQFF; CDR3 DNA: TGTGCCAGCAGCGCCAGACTAGCGGGAGCGGCAAATGAGCAGTTCTTC
D gene: -; V gene: TRBV5-6; J gene: TRBJ2-1; clone size: -; CDR3 protein: CASSTGTPNLFF; CDR3 DNA: TGTGCCAGCAGCACCGGGACCCCGAATCTGTTCTTC
D gene: -; V gene: TRBV29-1; J gene: TRBJ2-5; clone size: -; CDR3 protein: CSVEWGRETQYF; CDR3 DNA: TGCAGCGTAGAATGGGGCAGGGAGACCCAGTACTTC
D gene: TRBD2; V gene: TRBV28; J gene: TRBJ2-2; clone size: -; CDR3 protein: CASSLRLAVTGELFF; CDR3 DNA: TGTGCCAGCAGTTTAAGGCTAGCGGTCACCGGGGAGCTGTTTTTT
D gene: -; V gene: TRBV9; J gene: TRBJ2-2; clone size: -; CDR3 protein: CASKVGGPVTGELFF; CDR3 DNA: TGTGCCAGCAAAGTCGGAGGGCCGGTTACCGGGGAGCTGTTTTTT
D gene: -; V gene: TRBV5-1; J gene: TRBJ2-7; clone size: -; CDR3 protein: CASSFAGNDEQYF; CDR3 DNA: TGCGCCAGCAGCTTCGCCGGGAACGACGAGCAGTACTTC
D gene: -; V gene: TRBV29-1; J gene: TRBJ2-7; clone size: -; CDR3 protein: CSVELSGEQYF; CDR3 DNA: TGCAGCGTTGAGCTCTCGGGCGAGCAGTACTTC
D gene: -; V gene: TRBV20-1; J gene: TRBJ2-5; clone size: -; CDR3 protein: CSAPTRVRTQYF; CDR3 DNA: TGCAGTGCTCCCACCCGGGTCAGGACCCAGTACTTC
D gene: -; V gene: TRBV15; J gene: TRBJ1-2; clone size: -; CDR3 protein: CATSSAIYGYTF; CDR3 DNA: TGTGCCACCAGCTCAGCCATCTATGGCTACACCTTC
D gene: -; V gene: TRBV14; J gene: TRBJ1-1; clone size: -; CDR3 protein: CASSQDTVGPNTEAFF; CDR3 DNA: TGTGCCAGCAGCCAAGATACTGTAGGGCCGAACACTGAAGCTTTCTTT
D gene: -; V gene: TRBV29-1; J gene: TRBJ2-5; clone size: -; CDR3 protein: CSVAGIGGSGETQYF; CDR3 DNA: TGCAGCGTTGCAGGGATAGGGGGTTCAGGAGAGACCCAGTACTTC
D gene: -; V gene: TRBV3-1; J gene: TRBJ2-7; clone size: -; CDR3 protein: CASSQVGNEQYF; CDR3 DNA: TGTGCCAGCAGCCAAGTCGGAAACGAGCAGTACTTC
D gene: -; V gene: TRBV6-2/TRBV6-3; J gene: TRBJ2-7; clone size: -; CDR3 protein: CAISHWDTGYEQYF; CDR3 DNA: TGTGCCATCTCCCACTGGGACACGGGCTACGAGCAGTACTTC
D gene: TRBD1; V gene: TRBV20-1; J gene: TRBJ1-5; clone size: -; CDR3 protein: CSAREQGAKGNQPQHF; CDR3 DNA: TGCAGTGCTAGAGAACAGGGGGCTAAGGGGAATCAGCCCCAGCATTTT
D gene: -; V gene: TRBV5-4; J gene: TRBJ1-1; clone size: once; CDR3 protein: CASSSQPMNTEAFF; CDR3 DNA: TGTGCCAGCAGCTCCCAGCCAATGAACACTGAAGCTTTCTTT
D gene: -; V gene: TRBV2; J gene: TRBJ2-7; clone size: -; CDR3 protein: CASRAASTYEQYF; CDR3 DNA: TGTGCCAGCAGGGCAGCTAGCACCTACGAGCAGTACTTC